This TCR beta chain was sequenced in a study of beta chain features in type 1 diabetes. On the study more broadly: There was similarity between patients and healthy donors in age, gender and cell yields. Study-level findings and limits: Any HLA type influence on TCRB rearrangement was left unresolved here. When Type 1 diabetes patients were examined, their TCRB CDR3s proved moderately but significantly shorter in all four CD4+ subsets. Junctions at VDJ sites from type 1 diabetes patients had fewer insertions and more deletions.

Purity above 95% was achieved in all sorted populations. V lost 1 base, J lost 5 bases, and 2 bases stayed unmatched. CDR1 SGDLS and CDR2 YYNGEE come from the germline V gene. The CDR3 covers 14 residues. Isolated RNA was reverse transcribed in full, so expressed TCRB transcripts were sequenced. The table came from immunoSEQ multiplex PCR; TCRdb's copy has only in-frame clones and leaves some out. This table has 150,000 to 200,000 clones, about 63% appearing once. As regards this clone: Its antigen is currently unknown.

This TCR derives from a man aged 30-40 years with type 1 diabetes. The source material was naive CD4+ T cells from blood. This chain connects TRBV9 to TRBJ2-1; 8 bases fit TRBD2. For the CDR3, the DNA is TGTGCCAGCAGCGTAAGCGGGGGCGACAATGAGCAGTTCTTC. Its protein is CASSVSGGDNEQFF.